A single sample gave rise to the 23 T cell receptor beta chains below, sequenced in a study of T cell changes during pregnancy in multiple sclerosis (dated by TCRdb to about 2019). To prepare the library, the immunoSEQ multiplex PCR assay was applied. The clones in this table, taken by TCRdb from immuneACCESS, are in-frame only. Not every clone is retained; where verified, under half of the shortfall comes from an unresolved V gene, and the cause of the rest is unknown. The sample table contains 85,000 to 130,000 clones; only one count was recorded for more than 80% of them. 1.5% to 2% of the sample is held by the ten biggest clonotypes. This sample comprised peripheral blood, obtained before pregnancy. The receptors originated from a female donor with multiple sclerosis, enrolled in a pregnancy study.

This clone was recorded only once. V gene TRBV9 combines with J gene TRBJ1-1, with D perhaps TRBD1 (6 bases). Trimming took 3 bases from V and 6 from J, leaving 18 bases between them. Germline V gene sequence: CDR1 SGDLS, CDR2 YYNGEE. The CDR3 totals 15 residues. CDR3 bases: TGTGCCAGCAGCGACTCGGACAGCCAACCTGCTGAAGCTTTCTTT. This codes for CASSDSDSQPAEAFF. The full variable domain, in which reference TRBV9 and TRBJ1-1 provide the parts outside the CDR3, is DSGVTQTPKHLITATGQRVTLRCSPRSGDLSVYWYQQSLDQGLQFLIQYYNGEERAKGNILERFSAQQFPDLHSELNLSSLELGDSALYFCASSDSDSQPAEAFFGQGTRLTVV.

The V call is TRBV6-5, the J call TRBJ1-6; D unresolved. This CDR3 is built from 15 residues. Between the trimmed V and J ends, which lost 2 bases and 0 bases, there was a span of 5 bases. Germline V gene lookup returns CDR1 MNHEY and CDR2 SVGAGI. The CDR3 bases are TGTGCCAGCAGTTACGTTAACTCCTATAATTCACCCCTCCACTTT. It codes for CASSYVNSYNSPLHF.

The chain couples TRBV7-9 to TRBJ2-7; 7 nucleotides line up with TRBD2. Trimming at V came to 5 bases and at J to 2 bases, leaving 12 bases not matched to a gene. The germline gives CDR1 SEHNR, CDR2 FQNEAQ (reference sequence). This CDR3 contains 16 residues. The CDR3 spells CASSPWGGRMTYEQYF. CDR3 DNA: TGTGCCAGCAGCCCCTGGGGGGGACGCATGACCTACGAGCAGTACTTC.

This clone was detected only a few times. The chain combines TRBV7-9 with TRBJ1-6; D gene uncertain. This CDR3 is 13 amino acids long. The germline V and J ends were trimmed by 3 bases and 7 bases, with 7 bases remaining between them. The germline gives CDR1 SEHNR, CDR2 FQNEAQ (reference sequence). CDR3 residues: CASSFPGNSPLHF. In nucleotides, the CDR3 is TGTGCCAGCAGCTTCCCGGGGAATTCACCCCTCCACTTT.

This chain uses TRBV19 with TRBJ2-2; D call uncertain. The CDR3 totals 13 residues. V lost 3 bases and J 6 bases, leaving 8 bases between the germline ends. Germline V gene lookup returns CDR1 LNHDA and CDR2 SQIVND (reference sequence). The CDR3 nucleotides read TGTGCCAGTAGTATCACTCGTCCCGGGGAGCTGTTTTTT. Protein product: CASSITRPGELFF.

This sequence joins TRBV9 and TRBJ2-3; TRBD2 matches 9 bases. The germline gives CDR1 SGDLS, CDR2 YYNGEE. CDR3 length: 15 amino acids. After removal of 0 bases from V and 6 bases from J, the junction contained 5 bases not matched to a gene. CDR3 amino acids: CASSVGLADLDTQYF. The CDR3 DNA sequence: TGTGCCAGCAGCGTAGGACTAGCGGATCTTGATACGCAGTATTTT.

The V call is TRBV11-2, the J call TRBJ2-1, with 16 bases identical to TRBD2. This CDR3 spans 17 amino acids. V lost 4 bases to trimming and J lost 9 bases; unmatched junction nucleotides: 9. Germline CDR1 and CDR2: SGHAT and FQNNGV. The CDR3 loop is CASSYQGLAGGRGEQFF. The CDR3 DNA follows: TGTGCCAGCAGCTACCAGGGACTAGCGGGGGGGCGGGGTGAGCAGTTCTTC.

The V call is TRBV29-1, the J call TRBJ2-7; the D gene is possibly TRBD2 (5 bases). Germline lookup yields CDR1 SQVTM and CDR2 ANQGSEA. The CDR3 has 14 amino acids. V dropped 4 bases and J dropped 0 bases, with 13 bases sitting between them. CDR3 nucleotides: TGCAGCGTTGTGGGAGCGGTGAGCTCCTACGAGCAGTACTTC. It yields the protein CSVVGAVSSYEQYF.

The V gene is TRBV30, the J gene TRBJ1-1; D not certain. Per germline, CDR1 GTSNPN and CDR2 SVGIG (reference sequence). The V end was cut by 0 bases, the J end by 1 base, with 9 bases between. The CDR3 is 14 residues long. The CDR3 sequence is CAWSVLHSNTEAFF. In DNA, the CDR3 is TGTGCCTGGAGTGTATTACATTCGAACACTGAAGCTTTCTTT.

V is TRBV5-3 and J is TRBJ2-3; D is unresolved. TRBV5-3 has ORF status, its function being uncertain. The CDR3 is made up of 13 amino acids. The V and J ends lost 6 bases and 4 bases respectively, with 12 bases between them. The CDR3 DNA reads TGTGCCAGAAATTTCCAGGCCGCAGATACGCAGTATTTT. It encodes CARNFQAADTQYF.

The genes are TRBV4-3 and TRBJ2-6; possibly TRBD1 for D (5 bases). Germline CDR1 LGHNA, CDR2 YSLEER. Trimming removed 0 bases from V and 2 bases from J, with 14 bases in between. The CDR3 has 18 amino acids. The CDR3 sequence: CASSQEGVSGTGANVLTF. CDR3 coding DNA: TGCGCCAGCAGCCAAGAGGGTGTCTCAGGGACTGGGGCCAACGTCCTGACTTTC.

The rearrangement uses TRBV7-9 and TRBJ2-7; 8 bases match TRBD2. The CDR3 is 16 residues long. Germline V lookup: CDR1 SEHNR, CDR2 FQNEAQ (reference sequence). Trimming at V came to 0 bases and at J to 5 bases, leaving 9 bases not matched to a gene. The chain's CDR3 is CASSLAGTRGLHEQYF. The CDR3 region has the DNA TGTGCCAGCAGCTTAGCGGGGACTAGGGGTTTGCACGAGCAGTACTTC.

The V and J genes are TRBV27 and TRBJ1-5; TRBD1 matches 9 bases. Germline CDR1 and CDR2: MNHEY and SMNVEV (reference sequence). The CDR3 runs to 15 residues. J gave up 5 bases and V 5 bases, and 7 bases lay outside the gene matches. The CDR3 coding sequence is TGTGCCAGCAGTATCGGACAGGGGTATCATCAGCCCCAGCATTTT. Translation gives CASSIGQGYHQPQHF.

The chain joins TRBV5-1 to TRBJ2-1; TRBD2 agrees at 12 bases. The CDR3 has 15 residues. V shed 7 bases and J 6 bases; nucleotides not matched to a gene: 8. Germline assignment: CDR1 SGHRS and CDR2 YFSETQ. CDR3: CASGELAGGGNEQFF. The CDR3, as DNA: TGCGCCAGCGGGGAACTAGCGGGAGGAGGCAATGAGCAGTTCTTC.

This chain uses TRBV6-1 with TRBJ2-7, with 10 nucleotides matching TRBD2. CDR1 and CDR2 (germline): MNHNS, SASEGT. V dropped 5 bases and J dropped 6; count of bases not matched to a gene: 4. The CDR3 loop spans 13 amino acids. The CDR3 coding sequence is TGTGCCAGCAGTCCAGCGGGAGGGCTCGAGCAGTACTTC. This codes for CASSPAGGLEQYF.

The gene calls are TRBV29-1 and TRBJ2-1; maybe TRBD2 (6 bases). Looked up from germline, CDR1 is SQVTM and CDR2 is ANQGSEA. The CDR3 has 15 residues. V dropped 1 base and J dropped 6 bases, with 16 bases sitting between them. The CDR3 sequence is CSVEAFLGGPNEQFF. DNA for the CDR3: TGCAGCGTTGAAGCGTTTTTAGGAGGGCCCAATGAGCAGTTCTTC.

In regard to this clone: At one end, the junction sequence differs from germline, possibly due to a read error. The V gene is TRBV11-3, the J gene TRBJ2-3; D might be TRBD1 (6 bases). CDR3 size: 16 residues. The germline V gene encodes CDR1 SGHNT and CDR2 YENEEA. Here the CDR3 reads CASSIDGGAGTDTQYF. CDR3 sequence (DNA): TGTGCCAGCAGCATAGATGGGGGCGCGGGCACAGATACGCAGTATTTT. Complete variable domain (other parts from reference TRBV11-3 and TRBJ2-3): EAGVVQSPRYKIIEKKQPVAFWCNPISGHNTLYWYLQNLGQGPELLIRYENEEAVDDSQLPKDRFSAERLKGVDSTLKIQPAELGDSAVYLCASSIDGGAGTDTQYFGPGTRLTVL.

This chain joins TRBV21-1 and TRBJ2-5; the table's D gene call, TRBD2, was not cross checked with the DNA. TRBV21-1 is shown as a pseudogene. There are 17 residues in the CDR3. CDR3 nucleotides: TGTGCCAGCAGCAGAGGAGGAGGGTCGATTCGGCAAGAGACCCAGTACTTC. This gives the protein CASSRGGGSIRQETQYF.

This rearrangement joins TRBV28 to TRBJ2-6; D is unresolved. V lost 7 bases and J lost 0, with 10 bases in between. In germline, CDR1 is MDHEN, CDR2 SYDVKM. The CDR3 has 15 amino acids. The CDR3: CASKPSSSGANVLTF. In DNA, the CDR3 is TGTGCCAGCAAACCTAGTAGCTCTGGGGCCAACGTCCTGACTTTC.

The chain recombines TRBV29-1 with TRBJ1-2, with no clear D. This CDR3 region has 14 residues. Germline CDR1 is SQVTM and CDR2 is ANQGSEA. Deletions cut 4 bases from V and 4 bases from J, with 16 bases between. The CDR3, as DNA: TGCAGCGTTGGGGGAGGAAATCGGTTCTATGGCTACACCTTC. Its translation is CSVGGGNRFYGYTF.

V gene TRBV4-1 combines with J gene TRBJ2-3, with TRBD2 matching over 10 bases. The germline V gene encodes CDR1 MGHRA and CDR2 YSYEKL. The CDR3 loop spans 16 amino acids. Trimming took 4 bases from V and 0 from J; bases not matched to a gene: 4. In DNA form, the CDR3 reads TGCGCCAGCAGCCTACTAGCGGGAACTAGCACAGATACGCAGTATTTT. Amino acid sequence: CASSLLAGTSTDTQYF.

The chain recombines TRBV15 with TRBJ2-5, with no clear D. This CDR3 spans 13 amino acids. V shed 5 bases and J shed 5 bases, with 12 bases lying between them. CDR1 and CDR2 (germline): LNHNV, YYDKDF (reference sequence). The CDR3 protein is CATSPHPGETQYF. CDR3 nucleotides: TGTGCCACCAGCCCCCACCCCGGGGAGACCCAGTACTTC.

The CDR3 DNA sequence: TGTGCCAGCAGCTTAGATCTTAGAGCGGGAGTTTCCTACGAGCAGTACTTC. This sequence encodes CASSLDLRAGVSYEQYF. The chain carries TRBV11-2 and TRBJ2-7; 8 positions match TRBD2. The CDR3 runs to 17 residues. The J segment lost 1 base and the V segment lost 0 bases, leaving 8 bases of the junction unmatched. CDR1 is SGHAT and CDR2 is FQNNGV in the germline V gene.